Below, 4 T cell receptor beta chains from the same sample are listed, as sequenced in a study of cytomegalovirus exposure and HLA in healthy donors. PCR was performed using 60 Vbeta and 13 Jbeta primers. Sequenced by immunoSEQ multiplex PCR; TCRdb stores in-frame clones only, minus some. The repertoire holds 170,000 or so clones, with under 85% as singletons. Sequencing used PBMCs. The receptors come from a male donor in good health and CMV-seronegative.

This chain links TRBV6-6 with TRBJ2-3; 12 nucleotides match TRBD2. V was pared by 7 bases and J by 11 bases, with 7 bases of the junction left unmatched. This CDR3 comprises 13 residues. Germline-derived CDR1 and CDR2 are MNHNY and SVGAGI (reference sequence). The CDR3 coding sequence is TGTGCCAGCATCCGACTAGCGGGAGAGGTGCAGTATTTT. This translates into CASIRLAGEVQYF.

The chain links TRBV27 to TRBJ2-1; no clear D. The CDR3 has 17 amino acids. Looked up from germline, CDR1 is MNHEY and CDR2 is SMNVEV (reference sequence). Trimming removed 0 bases from V and 0 bases from J, with 12 bases in between. CDR3 loop: CASSLSIFGPSYNEQFF. DNA of the CDR3: TGTGCCAGCAGTTTATCGATTTTCGGTCCCTCCTACAATGAGCAGTTCTTC.

This clone has just a few counts. This chain connects TRBV6-6 to TRBJ2-1; D is unresolved. Trimming removed 7 bases from V and 9 bases from J, with 19 bases in between. This CDR3 has 14 amino acids. Per the germline V gene, CDR1 is MNHNY and CDR2 is SVGAGI (reference sequence). CDR3 sequence: CASTLWVQEAEQFF. The CDR3 DNA sequence: TGTGCCAGCACCTTATGGGTACAAGAGGCTGAGCAGTTCTTC.

This clone showed up just a few times. The chain links TRBV6-1 to TRBJ1-1; a possible D gene is TRBD1 (6 bases). This CDR3 contains 13 residues. Trimming pared 6 bases from V and 1 base from J, leaving 9 bases between. Germline-derived CDR1 and CDR2 are MNHNS and SASEGT. The CDR3 DNA follows: TGTGCCAGCAGCACAGGGTCGAACACTGAAGCTTTCTTT. Protein: CASSTGSNTEAFF.